The rows below give T cell receptor beta chains drawn from one sample of a study of patients and donors after allogeneic stem cell transplantation. TCRdb analysed the RT-PCR reads with MiXCR anew, one entry per CDR3 protein. Counted here are approximately 20,000 distinct CDR3 sequences, about 5% occurring once; the ten biggest clones make up about 40%. Sequences were obtained from blood, either unsorted or a sorted T cell fraction (not recorded which). The source of these receptors is a human donor who was either an allogeneic HSCT recipient or a stem cell or donor lymphocyte infusion donor (not recorded which). It is not recorded whose cells these are; they may come from a transplant donor. Both conserved end residues are part of each CDR3. D genes are given only for firm matches. Part of the rows lack a size; the others show once, few, many or a class for expanded clones.

j_call clone_size d_call v_call cdr3_aa cdr3_nt
TRBJ2-5 many - TRBV7-7 CASSRITGLETQYF TGTGCCAGCAGCCGAATTACAGGATTAGAGACCCAGTACTTC
TRBJ1-4 many - TRBV24-1 CATVSAGPGEKLFF TGTGCCACCGTGTCCGCAGGCCCAGGTGAAAAACTGTTTTTT
TRBJ1-5 few TRBD1 TRBV19 CASTRTGVSNQPQHF TGTGCCAGTACCAGGACAGGGGTTAGCAATCAGCCCCAGCATTTT
TRBJ1-4 many TRBD1 TRBV15 CATSRDRSLPGGEKLFF TGTGCCACCAGCAGAGATAGAAGCCTCCCAGGGGGTGAAAAACTGTTTTTT
TRBJ2-2 many TRBD1 TRBV12-3/TRBV12-4 CASRGDRGPPGELFF TGTGCCAGCCGAGGGGACAGGGGGCCCCCCGGGGAGCTGTTTTTT
TRBJ1-1 many - TRBV6-1 CASTTEIWAEAFF TGTGCCAGCACGACAGAAATCTGGGCTGAAGCTTTCTTT
TRBJ1-2 many - TRBV7-9 CASSPGGDGYTF TGTGCCAGCAGCCCTGGCGGGGATGGCTACACCTTC
TRBJ1-4 many TRBD1 TRBV6-5 CASSWDRPNEKLFF TGTGCCAGCAGTTGGGACAGGCCTAATGAAAAACTGTTTTTT
TRBJ1-1 many - TRBV7-9 CASSFGGAPVAFF TGTGCCAGCAGCTTCGGGGGGGCGCCCGTGGCTTTCTTT
TRBJ1-3 many TRBD1 TRBV5-4 CASRLGTDSGNTIYF TGTGCCAGCCGACTTGGGACAGACTCTGGAAACACCATATATTTT
TRBJ1-5 few - TRBV24-1 CATSDCPRAQPQHF TGTGCCACCAGTGACTGCCCCAGGGCTCAGCCCCAGCATTTT
TRBJ2-4 - TRBD2 TRBV19 CASSIDLPGTRVDF TGTGCCAGTAGTATAGATCTGCCCGGGACTAGAGTTGACTTC
TRBJ2-2 many - TRBV6-1 CASRDSTNTGELFF TGTGCCAGCAGGGACTCAACGAACACCGGGGAGCTGTTTTTT
TRBJ2-2 many - TRBV28 CASSLFRGELFF TGTGCCAGCAGTTTATTCCGCGGGGAGCTGTTTTTT
TRBJ1-3 many - TRBV3-1 CASSQGVGSSGNTIYF TGTGCCAGCAGCCAAGGGGTCGGGAGCTCTGGAAACACCATATATTTT
TRBJ1-2 many - TRBV5-1 CASSLGQDYGYTF TGCGCCAGCAGCTTGGGACAGGACTATGGCTACACCTTC
TRBJ2-1 many TRBD2 TRBV5-1 CASSGGSGDEQFF TGCGCCAGCAGCGGCGGGAGCGGGGACGAGCAGTTCTTC
TRBJ2-7 many - TRBV10-3 CAIIGGVSHEQYF TGTGCCATCATTGGAGGGGTCAGTCACGAGCAGTACTTC
TRBJ2-3 many TRBD2 TRBV12-3/TRBV12-4 CASSPSGGDADTQYF TGTGCCAGCAGTCCCAGCGGGGGGGACGCAGATACGCAGTATTTT
TRBJ2-7 many - TRBV12-5 CATLDGSSYEQYF TGTGCTACCCTCGACGGATCCTCCTACGAGCAGTACTTC
TRBJ2-1 many TRBD2 TRBV11-1 CASSARSGGSSYNEQFF TGTGCCAGCAGCGCACGTAGCGGGGGGAGCTCCTACAATGAGCAGTTCTTC
TRBJ1-3 many - TRBV7-9 CASSLFWGQFGNTIYF TGTGCCAGCAGCCTGTTTTGGGGGCAGTTTGGAAACACCATATATTTT
TRBJ1-1 many - TRBV28 CASSFIRAGDMNTEAFF TGTGCCAGCAGTTTTATCAGGGCAGGGGATATGAACACTGAAGCTTTCTTT
TRBJ2-2 many - TRBV19 CASRTTATGELFF TGTGCCAGTAGAACTACTGCCACCGGGGAGCTGTTTTTT
TRBJ2-2 - - TRBV6-1 CATLTGLASPGELFF TGTGCCACCCTCACGGGGCTAGCGTCCCCCGGGGAGCTGTTTTTT
TRBJ2-7 - TRBD1 TRBV15 CATSRGGQGGSYEQYF TGTGCCACCAGCAGGGGGGGACAGGGAGGTAGCTACGAGCAGTACTTC
TRBJ1-2 many TRBD1 TRBV5-5 CASSSSDRAGETF TGTGCCAGCAGCTCTTCCGACAGGGCTGGAGAGACCTTC
TRBJ2-1 many - TRBV7-9 CASSFTGWYNEQFF TGTGCCAGCAGCTTTACGGGGTGGTACAATGAGCAGTTCTTC
TRBJ2-7 many - TRBV28 CASSALAGVVPYF TGTGCCAGCAGTGCCCTAGCAGGGGTCGTCCCGTACTTC
TRBJ2-7 many TRBD1 TRBV24-1 CATSDLRGRGYEQYF TGTGCCACCAGTGATTTGCGGGGCAGGGGGTACGAGCAGTACTTC
TRBJ1-3 few - TRBV19 CASSISWAGSGNTIYF TGTGCCAGTAGTATCTCGTGGGCCGGTTCTGGAAACACCATATATTTT
TRBJ2-3 many TRBD2 TRBV7-9 CASNRGGILTDTQYF TGTGCCAGCAACCGCGGGGGGATCCTCACAGATACGCAGTATTTT
TRBJ1-2 - - TRBV9 CASSVSPIYFNYGYTF TGTGCCAGCAGCGTAAGCCCTATATATTTTAACTATGGCTACACCTTC
TRBJ1-5 many - TRBV24-1 CATSGGEWNQPQHF TGTGCCACCAGTGGGGGGGAGTGGAATCAGCCCCAGCATTTT
TRBJ2-3 many TRBD1 TRBV5-5 CASSSKGPGQNTDTQYF TGTGCCAGCAGCTCGAAAGGGCCGGGACAGAACACAGATACGCAGTATTTT
TRBJ2-6 - - TRBV3-1 CASTSLTGSSGANVLTF TGTGCCAGCACCTCATTGACGGGGAGCTCTGGGGCCAACGTCCTGACTTTC
TRBJ2-2 many - TRBV28 CASSLRQVSGELFF TGTGCCAGCAGTTTGCGACAGGTATCCGGGGAGCTGTTTTTT
TRBJ2-3 - - TRBV5-1 CASTFSPGRRDTDTQYF TGCGCCAGCACCTTCTCCCCGGGCCGTCGGGACACAGATACGCAGTATTTT
TRBJ2-2 many - TRBV28 CASSLGGNTGELFF TGTGCCAGCAGTTTAGGGGGGAACACCGGGGAGCTGTTTTTT
TRBJ2-7 many - TRBV7-3 CASSFSSYEQYF TGTGCCAGCAGCTTTAGCTCCTACGAGCAGTACTTC
TRBJ1-2 many - TRBV12-3/TRBV12-4 CASSTDSSYGYTF TGTGCCAGCAGTACCGACAGTAGCTATGGCTACACCTTC
TRBJ1-5 many - TRBV2 CASRGFSTVSNQPQHF TGTGCCAGCAGGGGGTTCTCTACGGTAAGCAATCAGCCCCAGCATTTT
TRBJ2-7 few TRBD1 TRBV6-1 CASSLQGAPFGYEQYF TGTGCCAGCAGTCTCCAGGGGGCGCCCTTTGGATACGAGCAGTACTTC
TRBJ2-5 - - TRBV27 CATQGQETQYF TGTGCCACCCAGGGTCAAGAGACCCAGTACTTC
TRBJ2-3 many - TRBV5-1 CASSLGGQPGDTQYF TGCGCCAGCAGCTTGGGGGGCCAGCCAGGAGATACGCAGTATTTT
TRBJ2-7 many - TRBV7-9 CASQAQASSYEQYF TGTGCCAGCCAGGCACAGGCGAGCTCCTACGAGCAGTACTTC
TRBJ1-4 many - TRBV27 CASSSPWMGREKLFF TGTGCCAGCAGTTCCCCCTGGATGGGGCGTGAAAAACTGTTTTTT
TRBJ1-2 many TRBD1 TRBV20-1 CSARATGGNSYGYTF TGCAGTGCTAGAGCGACAGGGGGCAACTCCTATGGCTACACCTTC
TRBJ2-7 few TRBD1 TRBV11-1 CASSLGQGRIYEQYF TGTGCCAGCAGCTTAGGACAGGGGCGGATCTACGAGCAGTACTTC
TRBJ2-3 many - TRBV7-2 CASSKKAVQDTQYF TGTGCCAGCAGCAAAAAGGCGGTCCAGGATACGCAGTATTTT
TRBJ2-3 - - TRBV3-1 CASSQGVAAASEDTQYF TGTGCCAGCAGCCAAGGTGTAGCCGCGGCTTCCGAAGATACGCAGTATTTT
TRBJ2-3 many TRBD2 TRBV20-1 CSVVRDYTDTQYF TGCAGTGTTGTGCGGGACTACACAGATACGCAGTATTTT
TRBJ2-7 - TRBD2 TRBV11-2 CASSFYREKKSVAGLYEQYF TGTGCCAGCAGCTTCTACAGAGAAAAAAAGTCGGTAGCGGGATTATACGAGCAGTACTTC
TRBJ2-1 many - TRBV7-3 CASSPGSAFNEQFF TGTGCCAGCAGCCCAGGGAGCGCGTTCAATGAGCAGTTCTTC
TRBJ1-2 many - TRBV10-1 CASSRTPRRYGYTF TGCGCCAGCAGTCGGACTCCCCGACGCTATGGCTACACCTTC